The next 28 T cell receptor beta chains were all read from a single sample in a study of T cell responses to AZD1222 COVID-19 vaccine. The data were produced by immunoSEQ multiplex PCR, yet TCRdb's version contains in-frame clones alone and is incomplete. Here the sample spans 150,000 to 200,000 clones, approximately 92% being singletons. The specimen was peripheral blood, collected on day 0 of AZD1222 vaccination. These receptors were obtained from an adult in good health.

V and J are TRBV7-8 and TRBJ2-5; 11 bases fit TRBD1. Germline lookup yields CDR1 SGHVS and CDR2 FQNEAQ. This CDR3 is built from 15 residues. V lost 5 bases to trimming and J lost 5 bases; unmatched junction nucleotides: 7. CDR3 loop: CASSVGQGAGETQYF. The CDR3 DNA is TGTGCCAGCAGCGTCGGACAGGGGGCAGGGGAGACCCAGTACTTC.

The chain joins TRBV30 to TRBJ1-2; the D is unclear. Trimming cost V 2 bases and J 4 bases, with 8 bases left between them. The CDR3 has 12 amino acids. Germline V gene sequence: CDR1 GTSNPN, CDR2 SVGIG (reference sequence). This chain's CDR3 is CAWSRQSYGYTF. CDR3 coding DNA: TGTGCCTGGAGTAGGCAGTCCTATGGCTACACCTTC. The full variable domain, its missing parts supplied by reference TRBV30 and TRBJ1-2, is SQTIHQWPATLVQPVGSPLSLECTVEGTSNPNLYWYRQAAGRGLQLLFYSVGIGQISSEVPQNLSASRPQDRQFILSSKKLLLSDSGFYLCAWSRQSYGYTFGSGTRLTVV.

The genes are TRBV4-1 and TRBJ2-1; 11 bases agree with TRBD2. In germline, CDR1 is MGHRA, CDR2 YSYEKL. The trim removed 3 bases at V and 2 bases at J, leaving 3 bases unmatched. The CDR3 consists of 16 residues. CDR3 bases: TGCGCCAGCAGCCACCTGGGACTAGCGGCCTACAATGAGCAGTTCTTC. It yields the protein CASSHLGLAAYNEQFF.

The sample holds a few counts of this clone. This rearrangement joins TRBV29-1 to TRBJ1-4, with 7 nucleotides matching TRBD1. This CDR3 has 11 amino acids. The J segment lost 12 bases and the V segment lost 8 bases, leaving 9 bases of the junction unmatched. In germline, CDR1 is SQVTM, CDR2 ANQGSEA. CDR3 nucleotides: TGCAGCTACGGCGGCCAGGGGGAACTGTTTTTT. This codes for CSYGGQGELFF.

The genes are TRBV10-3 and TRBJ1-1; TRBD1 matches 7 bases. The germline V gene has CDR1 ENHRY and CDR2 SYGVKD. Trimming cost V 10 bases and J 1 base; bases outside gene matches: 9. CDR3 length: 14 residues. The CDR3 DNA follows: TGTGCCACGGAGACCGGGACAGAGAACACTGAAGCTTTCTTT. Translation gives CATETGTENTEAFF.

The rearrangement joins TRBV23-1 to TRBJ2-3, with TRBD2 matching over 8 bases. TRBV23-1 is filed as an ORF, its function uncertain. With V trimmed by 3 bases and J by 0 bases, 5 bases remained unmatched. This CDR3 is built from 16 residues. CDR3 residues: CASSHAGGLSTDTQYF. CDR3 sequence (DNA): TGCGCCAGCAGTCACGCGGGGGGCCTTAGCACAGATACGCAGTATTTT.

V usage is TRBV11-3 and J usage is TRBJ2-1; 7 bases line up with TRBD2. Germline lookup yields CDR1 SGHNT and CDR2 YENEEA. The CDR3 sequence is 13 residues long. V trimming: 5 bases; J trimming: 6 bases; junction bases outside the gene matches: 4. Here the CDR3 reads CASSERLANEQFF. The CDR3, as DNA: TGTGCCAGCAGCGAACGACTAGCCAATGAGCAGTTCTTC.

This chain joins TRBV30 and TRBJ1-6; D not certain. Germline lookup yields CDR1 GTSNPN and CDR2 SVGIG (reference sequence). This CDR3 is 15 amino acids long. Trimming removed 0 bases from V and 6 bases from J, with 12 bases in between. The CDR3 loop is CAWSVLGMGNSPLHF. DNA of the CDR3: TGTGCCTGGAGTGTACTAGGGATGGGTAATTCACCCCTCCACTTT. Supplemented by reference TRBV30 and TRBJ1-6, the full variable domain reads SQTIHQWPATLVQPVGSPLSLECTVEGTSNPNLYWYRQAAGRGLQLLFYSVGIGQISSEVPQNLSASRPQDRQFILSSKKLLLSDSGFYLCAWSVLGMGNSPLHFGNGTRLTVT.

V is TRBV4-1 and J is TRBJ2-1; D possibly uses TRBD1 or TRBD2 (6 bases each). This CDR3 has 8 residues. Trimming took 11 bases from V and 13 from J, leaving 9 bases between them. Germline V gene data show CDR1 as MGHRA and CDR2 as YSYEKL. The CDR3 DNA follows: TGCGCCGGGGGGCGTCAGTTCTTC. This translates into CAGGRQFF.

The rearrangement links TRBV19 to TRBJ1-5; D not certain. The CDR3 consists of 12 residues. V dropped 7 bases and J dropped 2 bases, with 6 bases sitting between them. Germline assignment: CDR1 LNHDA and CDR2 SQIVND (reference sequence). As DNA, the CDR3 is TGTGCCAGTAACGATGGCAATCAGCCCCAGCATTTT. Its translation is CASNDGNQPQHF.

The CDR3: CASSMGGAYGYTF. CDR3 nucleotide sequence: TGTGCCAGTAGTATGGGGGGCGCTTATGGCTACACCTTC. The chain has TRBV19 and TRBJ1-2, with D possibly TRBD1 on 6 matching bases. This CDR3 has 13 amino acids. The V and J ends lost 3 bases and 5 bases respectively, with 10 bases between them. CDR1 and CDR2 (germline): LNHDA, SQIVND (reference sequence).

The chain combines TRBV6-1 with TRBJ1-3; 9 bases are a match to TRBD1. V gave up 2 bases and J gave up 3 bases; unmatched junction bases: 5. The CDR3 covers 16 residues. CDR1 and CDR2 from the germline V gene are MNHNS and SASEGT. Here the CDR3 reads CASSESGTGSGNTIYF. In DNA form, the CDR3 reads TGTGCCAGCAGTGAATCCGGGACAGGGAGTGGAAACACCATATATTTT.

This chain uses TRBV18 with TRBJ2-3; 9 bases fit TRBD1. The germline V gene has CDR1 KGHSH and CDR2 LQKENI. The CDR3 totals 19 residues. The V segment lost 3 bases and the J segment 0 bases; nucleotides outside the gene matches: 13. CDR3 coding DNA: TGTGCCAGCTCACCGGGACAGGGTAGCCTAACCTATAGCACAGATACGCAGTATTTT. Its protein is CASSPGQGSLTYSTDTQYF.

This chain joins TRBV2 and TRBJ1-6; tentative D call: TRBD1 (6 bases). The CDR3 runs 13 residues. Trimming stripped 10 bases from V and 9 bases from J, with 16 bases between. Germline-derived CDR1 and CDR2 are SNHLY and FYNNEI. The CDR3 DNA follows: TGTGCCATAGCCCCGGACAGACCTTCACCCCTCCACTTT. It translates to CAIAPDRPSPLHF. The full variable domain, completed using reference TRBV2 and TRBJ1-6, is EPEVTQTPSHQVTQMGQEVILRCVPISNHLYFYWYRQILGQKVEFLVSFYNNEISEKSEIFDDQFSVERPDGSNFTLKIRSTKLEDSAMYFCAIAPDRPSPLHFGNGTRLTVT.

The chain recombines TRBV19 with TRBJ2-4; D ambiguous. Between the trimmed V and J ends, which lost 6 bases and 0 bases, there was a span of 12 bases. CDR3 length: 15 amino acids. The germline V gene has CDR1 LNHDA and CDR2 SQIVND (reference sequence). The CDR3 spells CASSETGVAKNIQYF. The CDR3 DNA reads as TGTGCCAGTAGCGAGACGGGCGTAGCCAAAAACATTCAGTACTTC.

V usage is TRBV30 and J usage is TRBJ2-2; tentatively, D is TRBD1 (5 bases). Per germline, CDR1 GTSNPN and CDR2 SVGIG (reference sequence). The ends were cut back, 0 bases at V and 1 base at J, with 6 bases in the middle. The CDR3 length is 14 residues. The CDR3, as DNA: TGTGCCTGGAGTGTACAGGTGAACACCGGGGAGCTGTTTTTT. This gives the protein CAWSVQVNTGELFF.

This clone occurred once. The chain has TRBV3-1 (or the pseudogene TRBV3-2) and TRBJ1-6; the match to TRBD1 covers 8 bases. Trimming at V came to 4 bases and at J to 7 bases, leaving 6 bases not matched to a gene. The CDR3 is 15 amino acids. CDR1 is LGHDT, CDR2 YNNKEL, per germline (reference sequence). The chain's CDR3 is CASSRAGTGNSPLHF. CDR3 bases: TGTGCCAGCAGCCGGGCCGGGACAGGAAATTCACCCCTCCACTTT.

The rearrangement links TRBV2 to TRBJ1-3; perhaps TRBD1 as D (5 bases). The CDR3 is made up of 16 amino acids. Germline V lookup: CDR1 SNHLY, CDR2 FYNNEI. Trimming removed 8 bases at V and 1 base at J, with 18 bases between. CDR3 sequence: CASGGGYLRSGNTIYF. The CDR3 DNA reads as TGTGCCAGCGGGGGAGGGTATCTGAGGTCTGGAAACACCATATATTTT. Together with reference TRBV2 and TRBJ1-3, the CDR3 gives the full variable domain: EPEVTQTPSHQVTQMGQEVILRCVPISNHLYFYWYRQILGQKVEFLVSFYNNEISEKSEIFDDQFSVERPDGSNFTLKIRSTKLEDSAMYFCASGGGYLRSGNTIYFGEGSWLTVV.

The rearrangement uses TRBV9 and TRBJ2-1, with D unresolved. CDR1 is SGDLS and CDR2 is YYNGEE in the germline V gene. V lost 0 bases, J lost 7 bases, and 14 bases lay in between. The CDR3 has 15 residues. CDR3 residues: CASSVAPRTENEQFF. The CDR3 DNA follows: TGTGCCAGCAGCGTAGCCCCAAGGACGGAGAATGAGCAGTTCTTC.

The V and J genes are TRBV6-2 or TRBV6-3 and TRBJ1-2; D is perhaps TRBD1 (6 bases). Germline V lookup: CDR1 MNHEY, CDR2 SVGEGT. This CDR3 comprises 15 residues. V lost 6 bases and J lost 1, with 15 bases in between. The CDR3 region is CASSHETGSNYGYTF. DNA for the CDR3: TGTGCCAGCAGCCATGAGACAGGAAGTAACTATGGCTACACCTTC.

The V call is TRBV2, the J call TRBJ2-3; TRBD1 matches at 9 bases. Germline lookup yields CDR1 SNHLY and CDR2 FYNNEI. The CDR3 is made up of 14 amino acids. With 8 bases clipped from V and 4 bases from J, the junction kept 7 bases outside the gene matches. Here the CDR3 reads CASGGGQGPDTQYF. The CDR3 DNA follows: TGTGCCAGCGGGGGTGGACAGGGGCCAGATACGCAGTATTTT. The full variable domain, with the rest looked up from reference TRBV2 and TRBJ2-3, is EPEVTQTPSHQVTQMGQEVILRCVPISNHLYFYWYRQILGQKVEFLVSFYNNEISEKSEIFDDQFSVERPDGSNFTLKIRSTKLEDSAMYFCASGGGQGPDTQYFGPGTRLTVL.

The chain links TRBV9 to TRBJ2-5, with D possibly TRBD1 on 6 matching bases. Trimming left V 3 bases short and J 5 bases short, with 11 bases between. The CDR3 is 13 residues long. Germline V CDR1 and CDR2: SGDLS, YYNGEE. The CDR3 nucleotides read TGTGCCAGCAGCGGAAACAGGGTTGAGACCCAGTACTTC. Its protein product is CASSGNRVETQYF.

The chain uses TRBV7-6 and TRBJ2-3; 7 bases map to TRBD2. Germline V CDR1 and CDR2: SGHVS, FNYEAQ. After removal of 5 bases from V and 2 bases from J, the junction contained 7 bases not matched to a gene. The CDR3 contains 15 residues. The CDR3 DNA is TGTGCCAGCAGCCGACTAGCCGATTTCACAGATACGCAGTATTTT. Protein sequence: CASSRLADFTDTQYF.

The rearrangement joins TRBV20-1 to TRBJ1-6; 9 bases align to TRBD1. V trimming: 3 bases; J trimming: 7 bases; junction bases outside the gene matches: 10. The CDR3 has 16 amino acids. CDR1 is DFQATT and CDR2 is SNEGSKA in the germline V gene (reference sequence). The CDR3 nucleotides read TGCAGTGCTAGTCCTAGGGGACAGGGAGGGAATTCACCCCTCCACTTT. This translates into CSASPRGQGGNSPLHF.

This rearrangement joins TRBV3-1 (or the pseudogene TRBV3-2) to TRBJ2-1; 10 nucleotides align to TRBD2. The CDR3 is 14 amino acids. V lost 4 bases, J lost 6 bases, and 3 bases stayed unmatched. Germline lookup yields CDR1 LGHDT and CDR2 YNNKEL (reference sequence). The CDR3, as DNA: TGTGCCAGCAGCCCGGGACTAGCGTCCAATGAGCAGTTCTTC. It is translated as CASSPGLASNEQFF.

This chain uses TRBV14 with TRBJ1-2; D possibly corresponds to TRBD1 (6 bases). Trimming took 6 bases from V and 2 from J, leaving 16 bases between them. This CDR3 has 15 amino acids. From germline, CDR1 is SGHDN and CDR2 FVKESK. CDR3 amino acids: CASSLQGPGNYGYTF. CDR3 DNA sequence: TGTGCCAGCAGTCTACAGGGCCCGGGGAACTATGGCTACACCTTC.

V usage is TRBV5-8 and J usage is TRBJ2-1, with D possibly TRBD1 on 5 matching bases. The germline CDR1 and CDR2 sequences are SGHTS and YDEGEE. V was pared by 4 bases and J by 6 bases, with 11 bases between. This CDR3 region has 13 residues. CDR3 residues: CASSDDRPNEQFF. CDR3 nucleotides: TGTGCCAGCAGCGATGACAGACCCAATGAGCAGTTCTTC.

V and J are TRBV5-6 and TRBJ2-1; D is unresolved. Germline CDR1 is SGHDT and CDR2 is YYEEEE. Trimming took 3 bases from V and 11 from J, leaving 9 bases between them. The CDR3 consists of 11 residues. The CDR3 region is CASSSRTKQFF. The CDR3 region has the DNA TGTGCCAGCAGCTCCAGAACTAAGCAGTTCTTC.